This T cell receptor beta chain was identified in a study of T cells after yellow fever vaccination. Whole-study findings and limits: Contaminants from the bulk population, in the form of abundant clonotypes, could be found in FACS-sorted repertoires.

A 5'RACE template-switching step, the method used to make TCR cDNA, added a universal primer site and UMIs. TCRdb re-called the 5' RACE reads through MiXCR, storing one row per CDR3 protein. The sample carries 300,000 to 400,000 distinct CDR3 sequences, under 15% recorded once. This CDR3 has 15 amino acids. J lost 0 bases, V lost 6 bases, and 5 bases had no gene match. The germline V gene has CDR1 MNHNS and CDR2 SASEGT. This clonotype has a handful of counts. Its antigen is as yet unknown. The chain couples TRBV6-1 to TRBJ1-1, with 9 nucleotides matching TRBD1. The origin of this receptor is a man aged 18 to 30 who received the YFV17D yellow fever vaccine. This specimen was CD4+ T cells sorted from PBMCs, taken 15 days after the yellow fever booster vaccination. This CDR3 reads CASRMDRGVNTEAFF. In DNA, the CDR3 is TGTGCCAGCAGAATGGACAGGGGCGTGAACACTGAAGCTTTCTTT.